This TCR beta chain appears in the sequencing data of a study of control samples from healthy donors and cancer patients. Per germline, CDR1 MDHEN and CDR2 SYDVKM. V lost 5 bases, J lost 2 bases, and 9 bases lay in between. This CDR3 has 13 amino acids. The protocol was immunoSEQ multiplex PCR, while the TCRdb copy is restricted to in-frame clones and leaves out a portion. The sample has roughly 130,000 clones, 88% seen once. This chain joins TRBV28 and TRBJ2-5; unclear D gene. The sample comprised blood. The clonotype was recovered from a man aged 50 to 59 in good health. CDR3 sequence: CASSPGLQETQYF. For the CDR3, the DNA is TGTGCCAGCAGTCCCGGGCTTCAAGAGACCCAGTACTTC.